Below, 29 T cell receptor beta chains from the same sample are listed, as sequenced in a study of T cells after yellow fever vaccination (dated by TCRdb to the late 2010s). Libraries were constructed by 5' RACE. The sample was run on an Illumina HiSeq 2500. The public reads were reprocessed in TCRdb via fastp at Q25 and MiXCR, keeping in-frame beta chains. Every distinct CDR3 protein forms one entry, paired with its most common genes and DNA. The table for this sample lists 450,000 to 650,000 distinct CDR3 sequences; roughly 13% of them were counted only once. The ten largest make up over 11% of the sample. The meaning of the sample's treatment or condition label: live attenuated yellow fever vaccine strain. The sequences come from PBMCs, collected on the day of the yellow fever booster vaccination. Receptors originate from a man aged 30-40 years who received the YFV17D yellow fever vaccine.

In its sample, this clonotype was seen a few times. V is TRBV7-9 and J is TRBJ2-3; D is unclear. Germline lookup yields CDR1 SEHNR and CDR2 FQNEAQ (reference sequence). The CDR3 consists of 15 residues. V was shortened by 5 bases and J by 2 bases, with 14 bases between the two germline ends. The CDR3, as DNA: TGTGCCAGCAGCCTCGGTGTGGGCCCCACAGATACGCAGTATTTT. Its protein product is CASSLGVGPTDTQYF. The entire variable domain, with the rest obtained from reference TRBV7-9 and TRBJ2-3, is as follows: DTGVSQNPRHKITKRGQNVTFRCDPISEHNRLYWYRQTLGQGPEFLTYFQNEAQLEKSRLLSDRFSAERPKGSFSTLEIQRTEQGDSAMYLCASSLGVGPTDTQYFGPGTRLTVL.

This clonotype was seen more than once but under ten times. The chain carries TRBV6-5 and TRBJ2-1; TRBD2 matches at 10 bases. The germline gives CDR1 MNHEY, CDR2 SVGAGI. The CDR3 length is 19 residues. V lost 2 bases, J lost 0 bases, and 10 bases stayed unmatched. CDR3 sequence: CASSYLRETSGSSYNEQFF. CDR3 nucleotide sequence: TGTGCCAGCAGTTACCTTCGGGAGACTAGCGGGTCCTCCTACAATGAGCAGTTCTTC.

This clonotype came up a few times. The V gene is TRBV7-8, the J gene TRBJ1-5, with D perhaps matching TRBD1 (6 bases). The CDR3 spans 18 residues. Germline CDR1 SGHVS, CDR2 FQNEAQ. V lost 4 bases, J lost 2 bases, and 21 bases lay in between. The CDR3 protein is CASSSTIGGQGGNQPQHF. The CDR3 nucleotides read TGTGCCAGCAGCTCTACGATCGGGGGCCAAGGGGGCAATCAGCCCCAGCATTTT.

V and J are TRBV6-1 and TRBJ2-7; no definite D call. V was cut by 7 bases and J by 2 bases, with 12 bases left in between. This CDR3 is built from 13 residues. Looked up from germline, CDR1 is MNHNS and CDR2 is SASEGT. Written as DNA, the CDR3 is TGTGCCAGCACCAGGACGGATACCTACGAGCAGTACTTC. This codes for CASTRTDTYEQYF.

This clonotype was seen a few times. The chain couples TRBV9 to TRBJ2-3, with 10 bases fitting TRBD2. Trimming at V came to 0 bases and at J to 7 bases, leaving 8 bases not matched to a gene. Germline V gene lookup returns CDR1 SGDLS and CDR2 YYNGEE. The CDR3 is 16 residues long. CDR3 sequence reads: CASSVGGLATGNTQYF. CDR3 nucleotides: TGTGCCAGCAGCGTAGGGGGACTAGCGACGGGGAATACGCAGTATTTT.

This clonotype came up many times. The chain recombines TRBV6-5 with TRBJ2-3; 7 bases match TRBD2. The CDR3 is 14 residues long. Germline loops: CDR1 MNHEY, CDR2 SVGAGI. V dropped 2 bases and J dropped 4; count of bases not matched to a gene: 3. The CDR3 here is CASSYGRESDTQYF. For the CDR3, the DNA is TGTGCCAGCAGTTACGGGCGGGAGTCAGATACGCAGTATTTT.

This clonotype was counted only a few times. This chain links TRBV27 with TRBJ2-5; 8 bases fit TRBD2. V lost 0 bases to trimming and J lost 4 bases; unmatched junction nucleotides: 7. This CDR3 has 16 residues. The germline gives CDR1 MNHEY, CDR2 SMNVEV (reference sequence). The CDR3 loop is CASSLSASGRLETQYF. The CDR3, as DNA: TGTGCCAGCAGTTTATCAGCTAGCGGGCGATTAGAGACCCAGTACTTC.

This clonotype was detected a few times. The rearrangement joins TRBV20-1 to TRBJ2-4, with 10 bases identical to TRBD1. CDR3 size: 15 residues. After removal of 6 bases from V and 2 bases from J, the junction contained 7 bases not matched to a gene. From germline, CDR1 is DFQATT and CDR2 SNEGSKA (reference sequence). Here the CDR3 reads CSARRQGATKNIQYF. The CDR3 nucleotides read TGCAGTGCCCGACGACAGGGGGCGACCAAAAACATTCAGTACTTC.

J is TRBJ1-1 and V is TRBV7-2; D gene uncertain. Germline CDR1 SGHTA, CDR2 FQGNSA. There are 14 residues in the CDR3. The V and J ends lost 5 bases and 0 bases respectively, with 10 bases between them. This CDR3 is CASSPDGMNTEAFF. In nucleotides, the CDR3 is TGTGCCAGCAGCCCGGACGGCATGAACACTGAAGCTTTCTTT.

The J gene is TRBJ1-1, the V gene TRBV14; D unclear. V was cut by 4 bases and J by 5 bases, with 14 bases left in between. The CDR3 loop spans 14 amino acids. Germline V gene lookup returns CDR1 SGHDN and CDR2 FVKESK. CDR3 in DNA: TGTGCCAGCAGCCTTCGTGCTGGCCAGACTGAAGCTTTCTTT. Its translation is CASSLRAGQTEAFF.

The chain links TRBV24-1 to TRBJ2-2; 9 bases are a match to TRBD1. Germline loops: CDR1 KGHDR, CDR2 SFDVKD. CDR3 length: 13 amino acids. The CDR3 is CASGTGSTGELFF. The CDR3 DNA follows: TGTGCGTCCGGGACAGGGAGCACCGGGGAGCTGTTTTTT.

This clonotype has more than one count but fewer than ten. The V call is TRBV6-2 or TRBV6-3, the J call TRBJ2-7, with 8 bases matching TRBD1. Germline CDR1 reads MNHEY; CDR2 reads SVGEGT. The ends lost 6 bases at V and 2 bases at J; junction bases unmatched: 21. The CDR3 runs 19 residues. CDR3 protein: CASRGSGTGTWGPTYEQYF. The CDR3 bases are TGTGCCAGCAGGGGATCCGGGACAGGTACCTGGGGGCCAACCTACGAGCAGTACTTC.

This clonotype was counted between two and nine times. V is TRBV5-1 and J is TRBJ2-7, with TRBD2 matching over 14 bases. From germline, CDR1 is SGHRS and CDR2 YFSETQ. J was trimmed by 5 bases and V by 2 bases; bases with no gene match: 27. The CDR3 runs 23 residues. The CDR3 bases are TGCGCCAGCAGCTTCCCCGGGACTAGCGGGAGTAGTCGGTCGAATCCGGCAACCCACGAGCAGTACTTC. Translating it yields CASSFPGTSGSSRSNPATHEQYF.

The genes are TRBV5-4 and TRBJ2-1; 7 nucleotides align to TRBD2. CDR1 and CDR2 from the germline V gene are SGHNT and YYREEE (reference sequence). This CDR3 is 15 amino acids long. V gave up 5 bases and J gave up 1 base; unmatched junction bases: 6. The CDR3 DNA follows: TGTGCCAGCAGTCCCCCGCGGGGGTCCTACAATGAGCAGTTCTTC. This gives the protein CASSPPRGSYNEQFF.

The CDR3 bases are TGCAGTGCTAGAGAGGTATTATCCTACAATGAGCAGTTCTTC. Its translation: CSAREVLSYNEQFF. This chain links TRBV20-1 with TRBJ2-1; D remains unclear. The germline CDR1 and CDR2 sequences are DFQATT and SNEGSKA (reference sequence). This CDR3 contains 14 residues. V was trimmed by 0 bases and J by 1 base, leaving 7 bases between them.

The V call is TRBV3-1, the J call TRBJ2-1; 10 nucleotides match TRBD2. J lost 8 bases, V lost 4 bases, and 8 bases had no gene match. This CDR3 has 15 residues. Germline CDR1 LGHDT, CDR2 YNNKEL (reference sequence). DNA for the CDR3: TGTGCCAGCAGCCCAGCGGGAGGGCCTTTTGATGAGCAGTTCTTC. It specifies CASSPAGGPFDEQFF.

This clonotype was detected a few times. The CDR3 is CASSNRQTFYEQYF. The CDR3 DNA is TGTGCCAGCAGCAACCGACAAACCTTCTACGAGCAGTACTTC. This chain connects TRBV7-2 to TRBJ2-7; no reliable D call. The CDR3 spans 14 residues. Germline CDR1 reads SGHTA; CDR2 reads FQGNSA. Trimming removed 5 bases at V and 3 bases at J, with 14 bases between.

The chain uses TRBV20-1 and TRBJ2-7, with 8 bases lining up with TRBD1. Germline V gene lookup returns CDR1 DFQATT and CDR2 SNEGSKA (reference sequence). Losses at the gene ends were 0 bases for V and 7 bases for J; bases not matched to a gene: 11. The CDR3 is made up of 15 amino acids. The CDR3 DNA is TGCAGTGCTAGAGAGCGTGGACAGGGCTACGAGGAGCAGTACTTC. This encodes CSARERGQGYEEQYF.

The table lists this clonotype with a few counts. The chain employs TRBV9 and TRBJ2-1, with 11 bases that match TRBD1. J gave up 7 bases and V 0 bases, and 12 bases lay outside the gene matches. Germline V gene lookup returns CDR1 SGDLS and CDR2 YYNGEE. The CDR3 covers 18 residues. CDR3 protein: CASSVVGPGTGGSNEQFF. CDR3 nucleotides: TGTGCCAGCAGCGTAGTGGGACCCGGGACAGGGGGGAGTAATGAGCAGTTCTTC.

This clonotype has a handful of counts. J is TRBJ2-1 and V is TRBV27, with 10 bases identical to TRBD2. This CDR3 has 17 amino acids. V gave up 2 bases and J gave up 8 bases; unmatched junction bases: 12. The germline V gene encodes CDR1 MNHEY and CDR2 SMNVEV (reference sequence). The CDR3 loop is CASSLRAGGSRLDEQFF. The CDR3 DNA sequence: TGTGCCAGCAGTTTACGAGCGGGAGGGTCCCGTTTGGATGAGCAGTTCTTC.

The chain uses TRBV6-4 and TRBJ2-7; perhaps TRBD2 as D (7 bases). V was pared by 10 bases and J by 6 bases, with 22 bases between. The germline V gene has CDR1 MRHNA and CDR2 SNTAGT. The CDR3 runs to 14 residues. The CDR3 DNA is TGTGCCATCGGGGGGCAGGGGCTCCCCAGCGAGCAGTACTTC. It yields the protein CAIGGQGLPSEQYF.

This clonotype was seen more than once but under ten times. The CDR3 loop reads CASSLGLLGTGTDTQYF. In DNA form, the CDR3 reads TGTGCCAGCAGTCTAGGCCTCCTAGGTACGGGCACAGATACGCAGTATTTT. The chain employs TRBV12-3 or TRBV12-4 and TRBJ2-3; D gene unclear. The CDR3 sequence is 17 residues long. Trimming left V 5 bases short and J 1 base short, with 19 bases between.

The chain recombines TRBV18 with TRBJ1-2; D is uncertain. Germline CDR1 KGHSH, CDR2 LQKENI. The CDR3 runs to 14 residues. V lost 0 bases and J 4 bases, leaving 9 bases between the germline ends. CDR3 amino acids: CASSPPGRIYGYTF. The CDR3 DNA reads TGTGCCAGCTCACCACCGGGCAGGATCTATGGCTACACCTTC.

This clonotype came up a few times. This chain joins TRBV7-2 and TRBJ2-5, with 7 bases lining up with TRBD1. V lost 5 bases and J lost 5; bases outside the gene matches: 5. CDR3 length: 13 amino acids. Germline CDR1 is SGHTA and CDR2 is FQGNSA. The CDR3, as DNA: TGTGCCAGCAGCACAGGACAGGCGGAGACCCAGTACTTC. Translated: CASSTGQAETQYF.

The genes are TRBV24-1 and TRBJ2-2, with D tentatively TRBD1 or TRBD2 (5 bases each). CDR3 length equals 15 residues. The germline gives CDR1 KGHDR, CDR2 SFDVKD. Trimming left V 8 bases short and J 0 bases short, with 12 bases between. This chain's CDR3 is CATNAGTANTGELFF. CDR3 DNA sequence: TGTGCCACCAATGCCGGGACGGCGAACACCGGGGAGCTGTTTTTT.

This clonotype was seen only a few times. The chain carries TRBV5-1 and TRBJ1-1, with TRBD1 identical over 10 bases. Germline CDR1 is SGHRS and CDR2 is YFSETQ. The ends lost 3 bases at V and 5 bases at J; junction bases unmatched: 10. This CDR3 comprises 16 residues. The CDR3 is CASSSPGTGAGTEAFF. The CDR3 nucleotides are TGCGCCAGCAGCTCCCCCGGGACAGGGGCGGGAACTGAAGCTTTCTTT. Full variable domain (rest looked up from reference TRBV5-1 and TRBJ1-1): KAGVTQTPRYLIKTRGQQVTLSCSPISGHRSVSWYQQTPGQGLQFLFEYFSETQRNKGNFPGRFSGRQFSNSRSEMNVSTLELGDSALYLCASSSPGTGAGTEAFFGQGTRLTVV.

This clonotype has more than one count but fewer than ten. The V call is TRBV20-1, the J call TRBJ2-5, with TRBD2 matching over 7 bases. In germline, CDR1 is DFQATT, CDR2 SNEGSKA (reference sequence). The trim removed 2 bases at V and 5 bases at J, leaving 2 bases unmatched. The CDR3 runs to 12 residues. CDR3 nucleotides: TGCAGTGCTAGATCCGGGGGGGAGACCCAGTACTTC. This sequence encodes CSARSGGETQYF.

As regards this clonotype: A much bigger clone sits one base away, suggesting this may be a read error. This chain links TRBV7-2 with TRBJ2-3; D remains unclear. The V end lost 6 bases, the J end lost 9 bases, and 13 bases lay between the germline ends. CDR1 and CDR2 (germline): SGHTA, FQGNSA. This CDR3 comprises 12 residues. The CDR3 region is CASSLIWETQYF. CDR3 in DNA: TGTGCCAGCAGTTTAATATGGGAAACGCAGTATTTT.

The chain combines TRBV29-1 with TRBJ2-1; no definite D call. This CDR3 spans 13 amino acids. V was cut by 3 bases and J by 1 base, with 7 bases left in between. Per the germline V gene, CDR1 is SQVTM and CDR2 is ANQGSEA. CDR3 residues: CSVDLGSYNEQFF. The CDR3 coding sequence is TGCAGCGTTGATTTGGGTTCCTACAATGAGCAGTTCTTC.